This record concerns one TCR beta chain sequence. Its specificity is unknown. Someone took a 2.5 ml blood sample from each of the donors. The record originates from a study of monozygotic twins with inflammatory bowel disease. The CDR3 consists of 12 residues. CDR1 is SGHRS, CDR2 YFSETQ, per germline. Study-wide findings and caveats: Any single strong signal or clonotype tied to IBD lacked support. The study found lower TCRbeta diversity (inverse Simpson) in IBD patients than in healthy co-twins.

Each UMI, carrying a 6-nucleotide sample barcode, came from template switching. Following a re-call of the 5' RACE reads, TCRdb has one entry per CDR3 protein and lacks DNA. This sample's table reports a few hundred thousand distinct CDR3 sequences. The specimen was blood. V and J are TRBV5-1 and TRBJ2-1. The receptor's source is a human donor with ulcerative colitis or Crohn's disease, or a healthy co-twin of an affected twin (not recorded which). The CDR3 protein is CASSFEYNEQFF.